What follows is one TCR beta chain and its context. Its antigen is not known. This sample stems from a study of cytomegalovirus exposure and HLA in healthy donors. Study observations and caveats: By a later analysis, the bulk of CMV-associated TCR beta chains appeared HLA-restricted.

With 60 Vbeta and 13 Jbeta primers, the PCR was carried out. Repertoires were generated with immunoSEQ multiplex PCR, while TCRdb's copy carries only in-frame clones and drops some. The data hold about 250,000 clones, with about 88% observed a single time. Trimming pared 0 bases from V and 5 bases from J, leaving 10 bases between. The CDR3 runs 15 residues. The germline V gene has CDR1 SEHNR and CDR2 FQNEAQ (reference sequence). V is TRBV7-9 and J is TRBJ1-4; D might be TRBD1 (6 bases). The sequence was obtained from a girl aged 2 to 10 in good health and CMV-seronegative. The sequenced sample consisted of PBMCs. The CDR3 DNA reads TGTGCCAGCAGCTTAGCGGCAGGGGAGAATGAAAAACTGTTTTTT. Protein sequence: CASSLAAGENEKLFF. The entire variable domain, with the rest obtained from reference TRBV7-9 and TRBJ1-4, is as follows: DTGVSQNPRHKITKRGQNVTFRCDPISEHNRLYWYRQTLGQGPEFLTYFQNEAQLEKSRLLSDRFSAERPKGSFSTLEIQRTEQGDSAMYLCASSLAAGENEKLFFGSGTQLSVL.